This TCR beta chain was retrieved from a study of T cells in Graves' hyperthyroidism and ophthalmopathy (dated by TCRdb to about 2019). Regarding the complete study: Peripheral blood was sampled at the time of initial diagnosis, prior to any treatment. TCR V-J signatures able to tell the groups apart were searched for in a discovery cohort of 95 to 100 patients, of whom roughly 42 had Graves' ophthalmopathy and around 57 had stable Graves' hyperthyroidism. Whether ophthalmopathy could be predicted prospectively was tested in an independent validation cohort made up of 18 to 20 hyperthyroidism patients plus 17 patients who later progressed to ophthalmopathy. For training and testing, the 95 to 100 patients in the discovery cohort were randomly divided in a 7:3 ratio. Thyroid tissue and blood T-cell repertoires from six Graves' hyperthyroidism patients were also compared in the study. After blood sampling, hyperthyroidism patients were treated with methimazole at a starting dose of 30 mg daily, and ophthalmopathy patients were treated with high-dose intravenous methylprednisolone. The paper describes TCR Vbeta CDR3 sequencing of 135 peripheral blood samples, made up of 43 ophthalmopathy patients, around 78 hyperthyroidism patients and roughly 17 progressor patients.

Stable Graves' hyperthyroidism was defined as no progression to ophthalmopathy during 18 months of follow-up. Hyperthyroidism patients were newly diagnosed, had a disease duration of under 2 months, and were aged 18 to 65 years. Any patient with an uncontrolled infection, another autoimmune disease, pregnancy or lactation was excluded. Diagnoses relied on clinical symptoms, serum thyroxine and TRAb, thyroid ultrasound and orbital computed tomography. PBMCs were separated from roughly 9.6 ml of fresh peripheral blood using Ficoll-Paque density gradient centrifugation. Trizol reagent was used to extract total RNA, and RNA quality was then checked on an Agilent 2100 Bioanalyzer. Including the terminal cysteine and phenylalanine, the CDR3 comprises 13 residues. Kept here is only the CDR3 DNA, which spans 39 bases and is read in frame from base 1. Taken from the germline V gene (reference sequence), the CDR1 and CDR2 loops are GTSNPN and SVGIG. V lost 5 bases and J lost 1 base; the stretch between them is 11 bases long.

What the work shows at the level of the full study, not this receptor alone: Sample size was not statistically predetermined, and investigators were not blinded to group allocation. Ophthalmopathy was separated from stable hyperthyroidism by a 13 V-J signature model, with 87.88% sensitivity and 81% to 83% specificity obtained in cross-validation and 80%/75% obtained in testing. Blood samples also contained most of the expanded thyroid clonotypes (frequency above 0.001), which suggests that blood repertoires may reflect thyroid immune responses. In validation, progression to ophthalmopathy was predicted by the model with 65% to 71% sensitivity and 72% to 85% specificity, a median of about 6 months before onset.

The TCR beta CDR3 regions were amplified from RNA transcripts. For the first round of RT-PCR on the TCR CDR3, the HTBI primer set was used together with the Qiagen OneStep RT-PCR kit. Libraries were constructed in a second round of multiplex PCR, after which size selection and purification were carried out. Paired-end sequencing of the libraries was performed with 100 bp reads on an Illumina HiSeq2000. The authors' analysis ran thus. SOAPnuke was used to process the raw data, with reads discarded if the reads contained adapters or uncalled bases, had a mean Phred below 15, or lacked an exact constant-primer or identifier match. High-quality paired reads were merged with COPE v1.2.5, and unique nucleotide sequences were defined as clonotypes. Clonotypes were aligned to IMGT TRBV, TRBD and TRBJ reference segments using MiTCR v1.1. Analysis was restricted to V-J combinations with a frequency above 0.0001, which covered 98% to 99.2% of repertoires. A TCS score was defined as the ratio of F50 (clonal expansion) to E x V (chaos), with BLOSUM62-based TCRdist applied between CDR3 peptides within each V-J. Welch's t-statistics and random forest reduced 450 to 600 V-J features to about 12, which were used in a naive Bayes classifier (R e1071). TCRdb ran its own pipeline on the public reads, namely fastp trimming at Q25 and MiXCR clone calling, and kept in-frame beta chains. Rows with one shared CDR3 protein collapse into an entry with the most common genes and DNA. What appears here as the V and J calls and clone size reflects TCRdb's work, not the paper's. Recorded for this sample are 600,000 to 900,000 distinct CDR3 sequences; around 17% of them occurred a single time. The ten largest clonotypes hold over 7.5% of the sample.

Note on this clonotype: Its specific antigen is unknown. Base qualities were left out, and no much larger clone turns up one base away.

This chain joins TRBV30 to TRBJ1-1; no confident D gene assignment can be made. Input material: blood. This clonotype originated in a man younger than 30 with Graves' hyperthyroidism. The nucleotides read TGTGCCTGGGAAGAGGCCGCGAACACTGAAGCTTTCTTT. Its protein reads: CAWEEAANTEAFF.